Listed below are T cell receptor beta chains from one sample, sequenced in a study of T cells in localized non-small cell lung cancer. The data were produced by immunoSEQ multiplex PCR, yet TCRdb's version contains in-frame clones alone and is incomplete. There are thousands of clones in the sample; 15% to 20% occur only once, and just under 9.5% lies in the top ten. The material was lung tumor tissue, obtained before any cancer treatment. The receptors come from a woman aged 35-75 years with stage III squamous cell lung carcinoma. Both conserved end residues are part of each CDR3. The D gene is left open where the match is weak. Clone size is not always given. Where it is, it says once, few, many or a class for expanded clones.

d_call: TRBD2
clone_size: .
j_call: TRBJ2-3
v_call: TRBV25-1
cdr3_nt: TGTGCCAGCAGTGAAGGAAGGCTAGCGGGAAAAAGCACAGATACGCAGTATTTT
cdr3_aa: CASSEGRLAGKSTDTQYF

d_call: .
clone_size: few
j_call: TRBJ1-5
v_call: TRBV18
cdr3_nt: TGTGCCAGCTCACCATCCGAGGGCAATCAGCCCCAGCATTTT
cdr3_aa: CASSPSEGNQPQHF

d_call: TRBD1
clone_size: few
j_call: TRBJ2-3
v_call: TRBV11-3
cdr3_nt: TGTGCCAGCAGCTCAGGACAGGGAACAGATACGCAGTATTTT
cdr3_aa: CASSSGQGTDTQYF

d_call: .
clone_size: few
j_call: TRBJ1-2
v_call: TRBV9
cdr3_nt: TGTGCCAGCAGCCCCAGTTCTCCTTACCCCTATGGCTACACCTTC
cdr3_aa: CASSPSSPYPYGYTF

d_call: .
clone_size: few
j_call: TRBJ2-7
v_call: TRBV6-8
cdr3_nt: TGTGCCAGCAGCGAGACGAGGGGTTCCGTCTACGAGCAGTACTTC
cdr3_aa: CASSETRGSVYEQYF

d_call: .
clone_size: .
j_call: TRBJ1-2
v_call: TRBV18
cdr3_nt: TGTGCCAGCCAATATACCGGGAGCCCTAACTATGGCTACACCTTC
cdr3_aa: CASQYTGSPNYGYTF

d_call: TRBD1
clone_size: .
j_call: TRBJ2-1
v_call: TRBV11-3
cdr3_nt: TGTGCCAGCAGCTCGGACAGGGAAAACAATGAGCAGTTCTTC
cdr3_aa: CASSSDRENNEQFF

d_call: .
clone_size: .
j_call: TRBJ2-1
v_call: TRBV11-3
cdr3_nt: TGTGCCAGCAGTTTCCTTTGGACTGGAGACAATGAGCAGTTCTTC
cdr3_aa: CASSFLWTGDNEQFF

d_call: TRBD1
clone_size: .
j_call: TRBJ2-1
v_call: TRBV18
cdr3_nt: TGTGCCAGCTCAAGAGATGGGACAGGGTCCTACAATGAGCAGTTCTTC
cdr3_aa: CASSRDGTGSYNEQFF

d_call: .
clone_size: .
j_call: TRBJ2-1
v_call: TRBV28
cdr3_nt: TGTGCCAGCAGCATATCAGGCTATGAGCAGTTCTTC
cdr3_aa: CASSISGYEQFF

d_call: .
clone_size: many
j_call: TRBJ1-2
v_call: TRBV11-3
cdr3_nt: TGTGCCAGCAGCCCCGTGGGGAGGGGGAAAGAGGGCTACACCTTC
cdr3_aa: CASSPVGRGKEGYTF

d_call: TRBD2
clone_size: few
j_call: TRBJ2-7
v_call: TRBV6-8
cdr3_nt: TGTGCCAGCAGTTACTCTGGCGGGAGCGCGAGCTCCTACGAGCAGTACTTC
cdr3_aa: CASSYSGGSASSYEQYF

d_call: .
clone_size: .
j_call: TRBJ1-2
v_call: TRBV6-8
cdr3_nt: TGTGCCAGCAGCCCCGGGATAAACTATGGCTACACCTTC
cdr3_aa: CASSPGINYGYTF

d_call: TRBD2
clone_size: .
j_call: TRBJ2-1
v_call: TRBV11-3
cdr3_nt: TGTGCCAGCAGCTTAGTGACTAGCCCCTACAATGAGCAGTTCTTC
cdr3_aa: CASSLVTSPYNEQFF

d_call: .
clone_size: few
j_call: TRBJ2-3
v_call: TRBV6-8
cdr3_nt: TGTGCCAGCAGCTACCCTGATGGTACGCAGTATTTT
cdr3_aa: CASSYPDGTQYF

d_call: .
clone_size: medium-sized
j_call: TRBJ2-7
v_call: TRBV11-3
cdr3_nt: TGTGCCAGCAGCCTGGCATTCGGGAGCTCCTACGAGCAGTACTTC
cdr3_aa: CASSLAFGSSYEQYF

d_call: .
clone_size: .
j_call: TRBJ2-5
v_call: TRBV25-1
cdr3_nt: TGTGCCAGCAGCAAATGGGACGGAGAAGAGACCCAGTACTTC
cdr3_aa: CASSKWDGEETQYF

d_call: TRBD1
clone_size: few
j_call: TRBJ1-5
v_call: TRBV11-3
cdr3_nt: TGTGCCAGCAGCCCTAGGGGGACAGGAGGGGGATATAATCAGCCCCAGCATTTT
cdr3_aa: CASSPRGTGGGYNQPQHF

d_call: .
clone_size: medium-sized
j_call: TRBJ1-5
v_call: TRBV11-3
cdr3_nt: TGTGCCAGCAACCAAGGAGGGGGAGGCAATCAGCCCCAGCATTTT
cdr3_aa: CASNQGGGGNQPQHF

d_call: .
clone_size: once
j_call: TRBJ2-3
v_call: TRBV18
cdr3_nt: TGTGCCAGCTCACCAAATAGGGCTGGAGATACGCAGTATTTT
cdr3_aa: CASSPNRAGDTQYF

d_call: TRBD2
clone_size: .
j_call: TRBJ2-1
v_call: TRBV11-3
cdr3_nt: TGTGCCAGCAGCTTAGAGACTAGCGGGAAAACTAAGCAGTTCTTC
cdr3_aa: CASSLETSGKTKQFF

d_call: .
clone_size: .
j_call: TRBJ1-5
v_call: TRBV6-8
cdr3_nt: TGTGCCAGCAGTCCATTGGAGGGTTTTGGTCAGCCCCAGCATTTT
cdr3_aa: CASSPLEGFGQPQHF

d_call: TRBD1
clone_size: few
j_call: TRBJ2-7
v_call: TRBV18
cdr3_nt: TGTGCCAGCTCACCACGGTCAGGGGGAGAACCCTACGAGCAGTACTTC
cdr3_aa: CASSPRSGGEPYEQYF

d_call: .
clone_size: few
j_call: TRBJ2-7
v_call: TRBV11-3
cdr3_nt: TGTGCCAGCAGCCAAGCTTCTGGACAGTCCTACGAGCAGTACTTC
cdr3_aa: CASSQASGQSYEQYF

d_call: .
clone_size: medium-sized
j_call: TRBJ2-3
v_call: TRBV12-2
cdr3_nt: TGTGCAAGTCGCTCAGTGGCGGTCCGAGGGGGGAGGGCCTCGGATACGCAGTATTTT
cdr3_aa: CASRSVAVRGGRASDTQYF

d_call: .
clone_size: .
j_call: TRBJ1-2
v_call: TRBV6-8
cdr3_nt: TGTGCCAGCAGTAGGACATCCCTGGGGTATGGCTACACCTTC
cdr3_aa: CASSRTSLGYGYTF

d_call: .
clone_size: few
j_call: TRBJ2-1
v_call: TRBV6-8
cdr3_nt: TGTGCCAGCAGTTACTCGCGGATGACCTTAAACAATGAGCAGTTCTTC
cdr3_aa: CASSYSRMTLNNEQFF

d_call: .
clone_size: .
j_call: TRBJ2-5
v_call: TRBV25-1
cdr3_nt: TGTGCCAGCCCCGCCTGGGGAGAGACCCAGTACTTC
cdr3_aa: CASPAWGETQYF

d_call: .
clone_size: few
j_call: TRBJ1-1
v_call: TRBV6-8
cdr3_nt: TGTGCCATCAACCCTTCCCTAGGGGGGGCTACTGAAGCTTTCTTT
cdr3_aa: CAINPSLGGATEAFF

d_call: .
clone_size: .
j_call: TRBJ1-1
v_call: TRBV23-1
cdr3_nt: TGCGCCAGCAGTCAGCGTCCCCGGCAGCAGAACACTGAAGCTTTCTTT
cdr3_aa: CASSQRPRQQNTEAFF

d_call: TRBD2
clone_size: few
j_call: TRBJ2-1
v_call: TRBV11-3
cdr3_nt: TGTGCCAGCAGCTCCTCTAGCGGGATATACAATGAGCAGTTCTTC
cdr3_aa: CASSSSSGIYNEQFF

d_call: TRBD1
clone_size: large
j_call: TRBJ2-1
v_call: TRBV6-8
cdr3_nt: TGTGCCACACTCAAACAGGGGTATAACAATGAGCAGTTCTTC
cdr3_aa: CATLKQGYNNEQFF

d_call: TRBD1
clone_size: medium-sized
j_call: TRBJ2-2
v_call: TRBV11-3
cdr3_nt: TGTGCCAGCAGCGTGACGCCCGGGACAGGGAGCACCGGGGAGCTGTTTTTT
cdr3_aa: CASSVTPGTGSTGELFF

d_call: TRBD2
clone_size: .
j_call: TRBJ2-2
v_call: TRBV5-1
cdr3_nt: TGCGCCAGCACAACCACGGGACTAGCGGGAGCCGGGGAGCTGTTTTTT
cdr3_aa: CASTTTGLAGAGELFF

d_call: TRBD2
clone_size: .
j_call: TRBJ2-7
v_call: TRBV5-1
cdr3_nt: TGCGCCAGCAGCCCGGGACTAGCGGGAGTCTACGAGCAGTACTTC
cdr3_aa: CASSPGLAGVYEQYF

d_call: .
clone_size: .
j_call: TRBJ2-7
v_call: TRBV11-3
cdr3_nt: TGTGCCAGCACTAGACAGGGAGGCTCCTACGAGCAGTACTTC
cdr3_aa: CASTRQGGSYEQYF

d_call: .
clone_size: .
j_call: TRBJ2-1
v_call: TRBV28
cdr3_nt: TGTGCCAGCAGTCCCGGGAGAGACAATGAGCAGTTCTTC
cdr3_aa: CASSPGRDNEQFF

d_call: .
clone_size: .
j_call: TRBJ1-4
v_call: TRBV28
cdr3_nt: TGTGCCAGCAGTTGGGGGAGAGGGCTACTGTTTTTT
cdr3_aa: CASSWGRGLLFF

d_call: TRBD2
clone_size: medium-sized
j_call: TRBJ2-2
v_call: TRBV11-3
cdr3_nt: TGTGCCAGCAGCTTAGACGGGAGGGACACCGGGGAGCTGTTTTTT
cdr3_aa: CASSLDGRDTGELFF

d_call: .
clone_size: few
j_call: TRBJ2-2
v_call: TRBV11-3
cdr3_nt: TGTGCCAGCAGCTTGGACCTACAGAACGGGGAGCTGTTTTTT
cdr3_aa: CASSLDLQNGELFF

d_call: .
clone_size: few
j_call: TRBJ1-4
v_call: TRBV11-3
cdr3_nt: TGTGCCAGCAGCTTAGGGCGCGTGCCCTATAATGAAAAACTGTTTTTT
cdr3_aa: CASSLGRVPYNEKLFF

d_call: TRBD1
clone_size: .
j_call: TRBJ1-5
v_call: TRBV28
cdr3_nt: TGTGCCAGCAGTCCGCTAGGGGGCAGCAATCAGCCCCAGCATTTT
cdr3_aa: CASSPLGGSNQPQHF

d_call: TRBD2
clone_size: many
j_call: TRBJ2-5
v_call: TRBV11-3
cdr3_nt: TGTGCCAGCAGCTTAGAGGGTAGACTAGCCTTGCACGAGACCCAGTACTTC
cdr3_aa: CASSLEGRLALHETQYF

d_call: .
clone_size: few
j_call: TRBJ1-3
v_call: TRBV28
cdr3_nt: TGTGCCAGCAGTTTTGGGGGGAGCTCTGGAAACACCATATATTTT
cdr3_aa: CASSFGGSSGNTIYF

d_call: TRBD1
clone_size: .
j_call: TRBJ1-3
v_call: TRBV18
cdr3_nt: TGTGCCAGCTCACCCAGGGGGCTTTCTGGAAACACCATATATTTT
cdr3_aa: CASSPRGLSGNTIYF

d_call: .
clone_size: few
j_call: TRBJ1-1
v_call: TRBV11-3
cdr3_nt: TGTGCCAGCAGCTTATTGAATTTGGGGGGCGCGACTGAAGCTTTCTTT
cdr3_aa: CASSLLNLGGATEAFF

d_call: TRBD2
clone_size: .
j_call: TRBJ2-5
v_call: TRBV19
cdr3_nt: TGTGCCAGTAGTATAGAGGGGCGGGAGGCTTCCCAAGAGACCCAGTACTTC
cdr3_aa: CASSIEGREASQETQYF

d_call: .
clone_size: .
j_call: TRBJ2-2
v_call: TRBV11-3
cdr3_nt: TGTGCCAGCAGCCGTGACAGTGACACCGGGGAGCTGTTTTTT
cdr3_aa: CASSRDSDTGELFF

d_call: TRBD2
clone_size: .
j_call: TRBJ2-5
v_call: TRBV28
cdr3_nt: TGTGCCAGCAGGCCTGCTAGCGGACCCCAAGAGACCCAGTACTTC
cdr3_aa: CASRPASGPQETQYF

d_call: .
clone_size: .
j_call: TRBJ1-1
v_call: TRBV30
cdr3_nt: TGTGCCTGGAGCCCACAGGGGAACACTGAAGCTTTCTTT
cdr3_aa: CAWSPQGNTEAFF

d_call: .
clone_size: few
j_call: TRBJ1-1
v_call: TRBV19
cdr3_nt: TGTGCCAGTAGTATATATAGTACGACTGAAGCTTTCTTT
cdr3_aa: CASSIYSTTEAFF

d_call: .
clone_size: .
j_call: TRBJ1-5
v_call: TRBV19
cdr3_nt: TGTGCCAGTAGTATAGCTCAGATCGATAGCAATCAGCCCCAGCATTTT
cdr3_aa: CASSIAQIDSNQPQHF

d_call: .
clone_size: large
j_call: TRBJ1-1
v_call: TRBV30
cdr3_nt: TGTGCCTGGAGTGTACTAGGGATGGCTGAAGCTTTCTTT
cdr3_aa: CAWSVLGMAEAFF

d_call: .
clone_size: few
j_call: TRBJ2-5
v_call: TRBV25-1
cdr3_nt: TGTGCCAGCAGTGAATCAACTAGCCGAAGGTGGGAGACCCAGTACTTC
cdr3_aa: CASSESTSRRWETQYF

d_call: .
clone_size: once
j_call: TRBJ2-7
v_call: TRBV19
cdr3_nt: TGTGCCAGTAGTATTCGCAGGGGTTTCGGGTCGTACGAGCAGTACTTC
cdr3_aa: CASSIRRGFGSYEQYF